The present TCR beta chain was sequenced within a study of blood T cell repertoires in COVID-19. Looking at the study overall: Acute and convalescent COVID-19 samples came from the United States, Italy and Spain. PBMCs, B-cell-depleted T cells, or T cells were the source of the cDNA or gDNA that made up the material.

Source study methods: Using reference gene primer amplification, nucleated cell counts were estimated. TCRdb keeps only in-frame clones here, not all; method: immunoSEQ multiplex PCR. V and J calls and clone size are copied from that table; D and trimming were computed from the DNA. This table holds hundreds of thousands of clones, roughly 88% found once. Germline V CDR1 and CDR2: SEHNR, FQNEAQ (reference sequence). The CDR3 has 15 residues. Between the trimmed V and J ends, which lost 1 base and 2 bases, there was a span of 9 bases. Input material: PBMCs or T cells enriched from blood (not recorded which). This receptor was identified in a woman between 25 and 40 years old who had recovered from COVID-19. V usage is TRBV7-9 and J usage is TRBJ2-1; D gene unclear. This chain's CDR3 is CASSLVIPTYNEQFF. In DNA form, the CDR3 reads TGTGCCAGCAGCTTAGTTATCCCTACCTACAATGAGCAGTTCTTC.